A selection of T cell receptor beta chains follows, all from one sample in a study of T cells after yellow fever vaccination. TCRdb reprocessed the 5' RACE reads via MiXCR and lists one record per CDR3 protein. The sample has 80,000 to 100,000 distinct CDR3 sequences, approximately 8.4% seen once; the top ten hold around 17%. The sequences come from CD8+ T cells not binding an NS4B(214-222) dextramer, sorted from PBMCs, collected around 15 days after the first yellow fever vaccination. The receptors originated from a man younger than 35 who received the YFV17D yellow fever vaccine. Both conserved end residues are part of each CDR3. The D gene is left open where the match is weak. Size is omitted from some rows. Given values are once, few, many or a class for expanded clones.

V	size	D	J	DNA	CDR3
TRBV12-3/TRBV12-4	many	NA	TRBJ2-1	TGTGCCAGCAGTTTCAATGAGCAGTTCTTC	CASSFNEQFF
TRBV4-3	few	TRBD2	TRBJ2-1	TGCGCCAGCAGCCAAGATAAGACTAGCGGGCCTCCCTACAATGAGCAGTTCTTC	CASSQDKTSGPPYNEQFF
TRBV5-1	NA	NA	TRBJ2-7	TGCGCCAGCAGCTTGACGGGCAGGGGCTCCTACGAGCAGTACTTC	CASSLTGRGSYEQYF
TRBV6-2/TRBV6-3	few	NA	TRBJ2-1	TGTGCCAGCAGTTCCGCCGGGGGTGAGCAGTTCTTC	CASSSAGGEQFF
TRBV7-6	NA	NA	TRBJ2-1	TGTGCCAGCAGCTTATCTGGGAACCCGTACAATGAGCAGTTCTTC	CASSLSGNPYNEQFF
TRBV5-1	few	NA	TRBJ1-1	TGCGCCAGCAGCTGGTATCTTCCGGGACAAAGGCACACTGAAGCTTTCTTT	CASSWYLPGQRHTEAFF
TRBV29-1	NA	TRBD1	TRBJ2-7	TGCAGCGTGAGGACAGGGAACTACGAGCAGTACTTC	CSVRTGNYEQYF
TRBV7-2	NA	NA	TRBJ1-5	TGTGCCAGCAGCTCAACTCCTGGGAGGGATCAGCCCCAGCATTTT	CASSSTPGRDQPQHF
TRBV12-3/TRBV12-4	few	NA	TRBJ2-2	TGTGCCATCTCTAAGGAAGCGCCGAACACCGGGGAGCTGTTTTTT	CAISKEAPNTGELFF
TRBV13	few	NA	TRBJ2-1	TGTGCCAGCAGCTTAGTAGGGGACGAGCAGTTCTTC	CASSLVGDEQFF
TRBV4-1	NA	TRBD2	TRBJ2-1	TGCGCCAGCAGCCGCAAGCCTAGCGGGGAACGCTCCTACAATGAGCAGTTCTTC	CASSRKPSGERSYNEQFF
TRBV27	few	NA	TRBJ1-4	TGTGCCAGCAAAGACTACAGCCATAATGAAAAACTGTTTTTT	CASKDYSHNEKLFF
TRBV20-1	NA	TRBD2	TRBJ2-7	TGCAGTGCTAGAGTGAGCGGGGGGAGCTCCTACGAGCAGTACTTC	CSARVSGGSSYEQYF
TRBV19	few	NA	TRBJ1-5	TGTGCCAGTAATATAGGACCGTACCACAATCAGCCCCAGCATTTT	CASNIGPYHNQPQHF
TRBV12-3/TRBV12-4	NA	NA	TRBJ2-1	TGTGCCAGCGGGTACCCCCCTGGGGGATACAATGAGCAGTTCTTC	CASGYPPGGYNEQFF
TRBV7-7	NA	NA	TRBJ2-5	TGTGCCAGCAGCTTAGGAGCGGTCGGGGACCAAGAGACCCAGTACTTC	CASSLGAVGDQETQYF
TRBV20-1	few	NA	TRBJ1-1	TGCAGTGCTGAAAGTCAACAGGGCGTAGTCACTGAAGCTTTCTTT	CSAESQQGVVTEAFF
TRBV9	many	NA	TRBJ2-5	TGTGCCAGCAGCGCTCCCGAAATCCTGGGGCCACGCGGGACAGTGCAAGAGACCCAGTACTTC	CASSAPEILGPRGTVQETQYF
TRBV6-1	few	NA	TRBJ2-1	TGTGCCAGCAGTGCAAGCCGGGCAGAGCCGTTCTTC	CASSASRAEPFF
TRBV7-9	NA	TRBD1	TRBJ1-2	TGTGCCAGCAGCCCGACAGGGGGGCTGAATGGCTACACCTTC	CASSPTGGLNGYTF
TRBV20-1	few	TRBD2	TRBJ2-1	TGCAGTGCTAGTGTGACGAGCGGGGGGGCCGGAAATGAGCAGTTCTTC	CSASVTSGGAGNEQFF
TRBV29-1	few	NA	TRBJ2-3	TGCAGCGTTGAAGATCTTAGGTCCACAGATACGCAGTATTTT	CSVEDLRSTDTQYF
TRBV12-1	many	NA	TRBJ1-1	TGTGCCAGCAGCTTTGCCACTGAAGCTTTCTTT	CASSFATEAFF
TRBV11-2	few	TRBD2	TRBJ2-2	TGTGCCAGCAGCCTAGGGGAGGGTATCGGGGAGCTGTTTTTT	CASSLGEGIGELFF
TRBV7-2	NA	NA	TRBJ2-2	TGTGCCAGCAGCCTCTCGGTTGTCGTCACCGGGGAGCTGTTTTTT	CASSLSVVVTGELFF
TRBV6-4	NA	TRBD1	TRBJ2-7	TGTGACCTCTCATCCGGGCAGGGGGAGTACGAGCAGTACTTC	CDLSSGQGEYEQYF
TRBV4-2	NA	NA	TRBJ1-5	TGTGCCAGCAGCCAAGATGATGGGAGAGTCAATCAGCCCCAGCATTTT	CASSQDDGRVNQPQHF
TRBV4-3	few	TRBD2	TRBJ2-3	TGCGCCAGCAGCCAAGATGGGACTAGCGGGTACCCTAGCACAGATACGCAGTATTTT	CASSQDGTSGYPSTDTQYF
TRBV7-2	NA	NA	TRBJ2-2	TGTGCCAGCAGCTTAGTCCTAGAGGGTGGGGAGCTGTTTTTT	CASSLVLEGGELFF
TRBV6-5	NA	TRBD2	TRBJ2-7	TGTGCCAGCAGTTACTCGGCTAGCGGGGGTAACTACGAGCAGTACTTC	CASSYSASGGNYEQYF
TRBV7-2	few	NA	TRBJ2-7	TGTGCCAGCAGCTTAACTTCCGAGGGGGGAAGGTTCGAGCAGTACTTC	CASSLTSEGGRFEQYF
TRBV27	many	TRBD2	TRBJ2-2	TGTGCCAGCAGTTTACTTATAGCGGGGGGGCAAGGCGGGGAGCTGTTTTTT	CASSLLIAGGQGGELFF
TRBV7-3	few	NA	TRBJ1-2	TGTGCCAGCAGCCCCTCCGACAAGGCCCCCTCCCACTTC	CASSPSDKAPSHF
TRBV24-1	few	NA	TRBJ1-6	TGTGCCACCAGTGACCGGGATGAGAAAGGGGAAAATAATTCACCCCTCCACTTT	CATSDRDEKGENNSPLHF
TRBV4-1	NA	NA	TRBJ1-6	TGCGCCAGCAGCCAAGACAACGGAAATTCACCCCTCCACTTT	CASSQDNGNSPLHF
TRBV4-1	NA	NA	TRBJ2-3	TGCGCCAGCAGCCAAAGGGCAGACAGCACAGATACGCAGTATTTT	CASSQRADSTDTQYF
TRBV10-3	many	NA	TRBJ2-1	TGTGCCATCAGTGAGCAGGGCTTGACCAATGAGCAGTTCTTC	CAISEQGLTNEQFF
TRBV9	NA	TRBD1	TRBJ2-3	TGTGCCAGCAGCGCCCAGCACAGGGGGGGCACAGATACGCAGTATTTT	CASSAQHRGGTDTQYF
TRBV12-3/TRBV12-4	NA	NA	TRBJ2-1	TGTGCCAGCAGTTTGTGGGACAAAAGAGGGGCCGATGAGCAGTTCTTC	CASSLWDKRGADEQFF
TRBV15	many	NA	TRBJ2-2	TGTGCCACCAGCAGTGGGACGGGGGACACCGGGGAGCTGTTTTTT	CATSSGTGDTGELFF
TRBV29-1	NA	TRBD1	TRBJ1-1	TGCAGCGTTACAGGGGGCCGAAACACTGAAGCTTTCTTT	CSVTGGRNTEAFF
TRBV20-1	NA	TRBD2	TRBJ2-3	TGCAGTGCTGGACCGACTAGCGGGGGGCCGGATACGCAGTATTTT	CSAGPTSGGPDTQYF
TRBV20-1	NA	NA	TRBJ2-5	TGCAGTGCTAGAGGGACGGCATCGAGGCACACCCAGTACTTC	CSARGTASRHTQYF
TRBV6-5	NA	TRBD1	TRBJ1-3	TGTGCCAGCAGTTACTCGCAGGGGGCGACTGGAAACACCATATATTTT	CASSYSQGATGNTIYF
TRBV7-3	many	TRBD2	TRBJ2-3	TGTGCCAGCAGCCCGAGCGGGGGAGCAGATACGCAGTATTTT	CASSPSGGADTQYF